These 4 T cell receptor beta chains were sequenced from one sample in a study of cytotoxic CD8 clonotypes in ibrutinib-treated CLL. TCRdb's copy holds only in-frame clones and misses some; the assay was immunoSEQ multiplex PCR. Among around 160,000 clones listed, about four fifths were seen once. This specimen was PBMCs, taken after 12 months of ibrutinib treatment. The receptors originated from a human donor with chronic lymphocytic leukemia.

This clone was observed a single time. V and J are TRBV29-1 and TRBJ2-7, with D possibly matching TRBD1 (5 bases). The CDR3 is made up of 11 amino acids. Germline V gene data show CDR1 as SQVTM and CDR2 as ANQGSEA. V lost 7 bases and J lost 6, with 13 bases in between. The chain's CDR3 is CSAEGQGEQYF. CDR3 in DNA: TGCAGCGCAGAAGGGCAGGGCGAGCAGTACTTC.

The chain links TRBV2 to TRBJ2-7; D is ambiguous. In germline, CDR1 is SNHLY, CDR2 FYNNEI. This CDR3 comprises 12 residues. Trimming removed 4 bases at V and 3 bases at J, with 7 bases between. CDR3: CASSGQSYEQYF. The CDR3 DNA reads TGTGCCAGCAGTGGACAAAGCTACGAGCAGTACTTC.

This clone was seen only once. CDR3 nucleotides: TGTGCCAGCAGCTTAGATCAGGGTTCAGTCACCTTC. As protein: CASSLDQGSVTF. This chain uses TRBV11-2 with TRBJ1-2, with D perhaps TRBD1 (5 bases). CDR3 length equals 12 residues. Trimming took 0 bases from V and 13 from J, leaving 12 bases between them. The germline CDR1 and CDR2 sequences are SGHAT and FQNNGV.

CDR3 protein: CASSNPPSAGHNEQFF. The CDR3 DNA reads as TGTGCCAGCAGTAACCCTCCTAGCGCCGGCCACAATGAGCAGTTCTTC. This rearrangement joins TRBV7-3 to TRBJ2-1; a weak D match, TRBD2 (6 bases). The CDR3 extends over 16 amino acids. From germline, CDR1 is SGHTA and CDR2 FQGTGA. The ends were cut back, 6 bases at V and 5 bases at J, with 20 bases in the middle.